The 4 T cell receptor beta chains reported below all come from one sample, sequenced in a study of shared clonotypes between healthy human individuals. This table comes from immunoSEQ multiplex PCR, and its TCRdb copy is limited to in-frame clones, with some not included. The sample has more than 2,000,000 clones, approximately 95% seen once. The sequenced sample consisted of naive CD4+ T cells from PBMCs. Regarding subset: CD45RA+ positively selected. Source of these receptors: a man aged 18-30 years in good health. Some clones in this sample may be carry-over from other donors' samples.

V usage is TRBV27 and J usage is TRBJ2-7; TRBD2 matches 8 bases. Germline V lookup: CDR1 MNHEY, CDR2 SMNVEV (reference sequence). The trim removed 5 bases at V and 6 bases at J, leaving 6 bases unmatched. This CDR3 contains 13 residues. Here the CDR3 reads CASSAGREREQYF. Here the CDR3 DNA reads TGTGCCAGCAGTGCCGGGAGGGAACGCGAGCAGTACTTC.

V and J are TRBV29-1 and TRBJ2-7; 8 bases are shared with TRBD2. The V segment lost 0 bases and the J segment 4 bases; nucleotides outside the gene matches: 8. The V gene's germline CDR1 is SQVTM and CDR2 ANQGSEA. The CDR3 is 15 residues long. CDR3 sequence reads: CSVEELAGGGYEQYF. The CDR3 DNA is TGCAGCGTTGAAGAGCTAGCGGGTGGGGGTTACGAGCAGTACTTC.

Details on this clone: Other DNA sequences in this specimen translate into the identical CDR3. V usage is TRBV7-2 and J usage is TRBJ2-3, with D perhaps matching TRBD2 (5 bases). V was shortened by 4 bases and J by 6 bases, with 8 bases between the two germline ends. The CDR3 covers 12 residues. Germline CDR1 reads SGHTA; CDR2 reads FQGNSA. CDR3 sequence: CASSSSRDTQYF. CDR3 DNA: TGTGCCAGCAGCTCTAGCAGGGATACGCAGTATTTT.

The chain carries TRBV6-5 and TRBJ2-1; a weak D match, TRBD2 (6 bases). The length of the CDR3 is 15 residues. Looked up from germline, CDR1 is MNHEY and CDR2 is SVGAGI. With 6 bases removed from V and 5 bases from J, the gap between germline ends came to 17 bases. This CDR3 is CASSPPGLGHNEQFF. The CDR3 coding sequence is TGTGCCAGCAGCCCACCGGGACTGGGGCACAATGAGCAGTTCTTC.